The entry below describes one TCR beta chain. iRepertoire HTBI primers and Arm-PCR of CDR3 regions built TCR beta libraries. TCRdb reprocessed the multiplex PCR reads via MiXCR and lists one record per CDR3 protein. The data contain roughly 400,000 distinct CDR3 sequences, less than 25% of them singletons. The source of the sample is a study of regulatory T cells in long-lasting Graves disease. The V end lost 5 bases, the J end lost 5 bases, and 11 bases lay between the germline ends. There are 13 residues in the CDR3. The germline V gene encodes CDR1 SGHVS and CDR2 FQNEAQ. Time point described: persistent/refractory GD, antithyroid drugs over 5 years with positive TRAb. RNA extracted from PBMCs served as the sequencing template.

Sample: peripheral blood mononuclear cells (PBMCs), taken when the disease was refractory, from a patient treated with antithyroid drugs. The chain links TRBV7-8 to TRBJ2-3, with D uncertain. The sequence was collected from a female donor with Graves disease. The CDR3 DNA follows: TGTGCCAGCAGCGCGAAAGAACAAGATACGCAGTATTTT. The encoded protein is CASSAKEQDTQYF.